This TCR beta chain originates from a study of Ad26.COV2.S vaccination and SARS-CoV-2 variants. Across the whole study: Participants got Ad26.COV2.S intramuscularly, once or twice 56 days apart.

This table comes from immunoSEQ multiplex PCR, and its TCRdb copy is limited to in-frame clones, with some not included. The sample contains hundreds of thousands of clones, roughly 87% of which appear only once. Treatment denoted: roughly 18 received Ad26.COV2.S at low or high dose, single or two shots; 5 received placebo; per-sample allocation not given. Samples analyzed were those drawn on day 63 after the first vaccine or placebo injection. The CDR3 consists of 16 residues. With V trimmed by 4 bases and J by 2 bases, 8 bases remained unmatched. Germline V lookup: CDR1 SGHKS, CDR2 YYEKEE (reference sequence).

This chain links TRBV5-5 with TRBJ1-2; 10 bases align to TRBD1. This specimen was peripheral blood, taken in a trial of Ad26.COV2.S vaccine versus placebo. This sequence originates from a person aged 18 to 59 who received the Ad26.COV2.S COVID-19 vaccine or a placebo. The DNA for the CDR3 is TGTGCCAGCAGCCAGGGGACAGGGGATAACAACTATGGCTACACCTTC. It specifies CASSQGTGDNNYGYTF. Based on the CDR3 plus reference TRBV5-5 and TRBJ1-2, the full variable domain is DAGVTQSPTHLIKTRGQQVTLRCSPISGHKSVSWYQQVLGQGPQFIFQYYEKEERGRGNFPDRFSARQFPNYSSELNVNALLLGDSALYLCASSQGTGDNNYGYTFGSGTRLTVV.